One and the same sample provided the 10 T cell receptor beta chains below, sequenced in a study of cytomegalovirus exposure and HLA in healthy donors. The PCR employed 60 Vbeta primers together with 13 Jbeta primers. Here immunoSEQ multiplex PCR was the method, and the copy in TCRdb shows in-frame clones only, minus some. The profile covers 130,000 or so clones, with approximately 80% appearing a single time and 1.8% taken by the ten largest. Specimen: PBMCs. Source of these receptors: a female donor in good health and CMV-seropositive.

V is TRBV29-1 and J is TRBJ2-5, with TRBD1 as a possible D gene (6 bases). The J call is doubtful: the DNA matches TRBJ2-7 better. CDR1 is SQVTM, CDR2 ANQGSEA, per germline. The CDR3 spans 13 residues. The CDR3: CSVVWGPEGEQYF. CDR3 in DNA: TGCAGCGTTGTGTGGGGGCCCGAGGGCGAGCAGTACTTC.

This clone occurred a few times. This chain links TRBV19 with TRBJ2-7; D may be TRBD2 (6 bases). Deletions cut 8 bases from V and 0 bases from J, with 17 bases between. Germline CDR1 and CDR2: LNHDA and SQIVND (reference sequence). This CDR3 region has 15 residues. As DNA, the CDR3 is TGTGCCAGTGAGTCGGGACTTCCCTCCTCCTACGAGCAGTACTTC. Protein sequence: CASESGLPSSYEQYF.

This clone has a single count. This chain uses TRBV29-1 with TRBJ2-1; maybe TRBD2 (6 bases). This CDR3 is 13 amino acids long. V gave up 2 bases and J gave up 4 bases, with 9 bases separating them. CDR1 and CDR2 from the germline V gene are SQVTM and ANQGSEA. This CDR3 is CSVESGLYNEQFF. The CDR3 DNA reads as TGCAGCGTTGAAAGCGGGCTATACAATGAGCAGTTCTTC.

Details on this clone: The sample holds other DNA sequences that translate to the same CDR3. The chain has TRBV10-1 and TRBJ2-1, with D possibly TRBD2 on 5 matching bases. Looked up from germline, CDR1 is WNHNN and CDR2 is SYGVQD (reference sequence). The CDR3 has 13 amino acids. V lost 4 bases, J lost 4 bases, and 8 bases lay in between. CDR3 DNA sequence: TGCGCCAGCAGTGGAACTAGGTACAATGAGCAGTTCTTC. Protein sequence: CASSGTRYNEQFF.

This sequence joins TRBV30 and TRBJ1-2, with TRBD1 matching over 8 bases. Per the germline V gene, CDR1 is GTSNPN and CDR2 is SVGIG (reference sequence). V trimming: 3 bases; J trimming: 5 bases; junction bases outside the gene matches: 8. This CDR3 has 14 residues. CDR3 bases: TGTGCCTGGAGAGGACAGGGCCGGGAGTATGGCTACACCTTC. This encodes CAWRGQGREYGYTF.

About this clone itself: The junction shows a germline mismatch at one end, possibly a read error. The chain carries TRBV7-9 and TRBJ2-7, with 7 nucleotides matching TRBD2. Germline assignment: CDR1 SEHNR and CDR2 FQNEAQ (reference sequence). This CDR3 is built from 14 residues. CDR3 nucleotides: TGTTCCAGCAGCTATCTAGCGGAGTCATACGAGCAGTACTTC. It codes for CSSSYLAESYEQYF.

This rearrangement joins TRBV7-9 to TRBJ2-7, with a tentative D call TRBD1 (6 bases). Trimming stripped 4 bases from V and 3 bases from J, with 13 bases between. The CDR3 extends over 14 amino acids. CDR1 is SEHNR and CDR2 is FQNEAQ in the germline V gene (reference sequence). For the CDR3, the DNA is TGTGCCAGCAGCTGGGGAACAGGGAACTACGAGCAGTACTTC. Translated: CASSWGTGNYEQYF.

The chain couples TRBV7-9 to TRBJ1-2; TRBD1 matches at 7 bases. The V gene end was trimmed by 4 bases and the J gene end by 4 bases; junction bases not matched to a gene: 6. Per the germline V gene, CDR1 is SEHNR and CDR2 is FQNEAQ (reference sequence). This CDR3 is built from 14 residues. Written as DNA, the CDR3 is TGTGCCAGCAGCTCCCAACAGGGGACCTATGGCTACACCTTC. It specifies CASSSQQGTYGYTF. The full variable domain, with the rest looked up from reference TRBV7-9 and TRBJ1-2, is DTGVSQNPRHKITKRGQNVTFRCDPISEHNRLYWYRQTLGQGPEFLTYFQNEAQLEKSRLLSDRFSAERPKGSFSTLEIQRTEQGDSAMYLCASSSQQGTYGYTFGSGTRLTVV.

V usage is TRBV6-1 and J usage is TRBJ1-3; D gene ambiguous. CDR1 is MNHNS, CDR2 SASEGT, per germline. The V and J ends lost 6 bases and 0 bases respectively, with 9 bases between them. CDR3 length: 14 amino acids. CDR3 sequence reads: CASRESASGNTIYF. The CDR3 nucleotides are TGTGCCAGCAGGGAGAGCGCCTCTGGAAACACCATATATTTT.

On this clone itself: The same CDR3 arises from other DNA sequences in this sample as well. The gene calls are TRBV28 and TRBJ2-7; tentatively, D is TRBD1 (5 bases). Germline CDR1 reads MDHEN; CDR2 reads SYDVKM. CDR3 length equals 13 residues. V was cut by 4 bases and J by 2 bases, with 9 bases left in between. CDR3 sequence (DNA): TGTGCCAGCAGTTCGACAGCCACCTACGAGCAGTACTTC. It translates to CASSSTATYEQYF.